This T cell receptor beta chain derives from a study of type 1 regulatory T cells. Study context: This in vitro CD4 product, T-allo10, is enriched for Tr1 cells and alloantigen-specific.

Germline trimming cut 3 bases from V and 6 bases from J; bases unmatched to any gene: 10. Germline CDR1 reads SGHRS; CDR2 reads YFSETQ. The CDR3 runs to 17 residues. Each CDR3 protein gets one entry after TCRdb re-called the reads with MiXCR. The table shows about 97,000 distinct CDR3 sequences, with 31% occurring only once. Material: CD4+ T cells, either the whole sample or a sorted fraction (not recorded which). This sequence joins TRBV5-1 and TRBJ2-1, with 12 bases fitting TRBD2. The TCR sequence derives from a human donor in good health. The CDR3 reads CASSSRTSGIGSNEQFF. In nucleotides, the CDR3 is TGCGCCAGCAGCTCCCGGACTAGCGGGATTGGGAGCAATGAGCAGTTCTTC.